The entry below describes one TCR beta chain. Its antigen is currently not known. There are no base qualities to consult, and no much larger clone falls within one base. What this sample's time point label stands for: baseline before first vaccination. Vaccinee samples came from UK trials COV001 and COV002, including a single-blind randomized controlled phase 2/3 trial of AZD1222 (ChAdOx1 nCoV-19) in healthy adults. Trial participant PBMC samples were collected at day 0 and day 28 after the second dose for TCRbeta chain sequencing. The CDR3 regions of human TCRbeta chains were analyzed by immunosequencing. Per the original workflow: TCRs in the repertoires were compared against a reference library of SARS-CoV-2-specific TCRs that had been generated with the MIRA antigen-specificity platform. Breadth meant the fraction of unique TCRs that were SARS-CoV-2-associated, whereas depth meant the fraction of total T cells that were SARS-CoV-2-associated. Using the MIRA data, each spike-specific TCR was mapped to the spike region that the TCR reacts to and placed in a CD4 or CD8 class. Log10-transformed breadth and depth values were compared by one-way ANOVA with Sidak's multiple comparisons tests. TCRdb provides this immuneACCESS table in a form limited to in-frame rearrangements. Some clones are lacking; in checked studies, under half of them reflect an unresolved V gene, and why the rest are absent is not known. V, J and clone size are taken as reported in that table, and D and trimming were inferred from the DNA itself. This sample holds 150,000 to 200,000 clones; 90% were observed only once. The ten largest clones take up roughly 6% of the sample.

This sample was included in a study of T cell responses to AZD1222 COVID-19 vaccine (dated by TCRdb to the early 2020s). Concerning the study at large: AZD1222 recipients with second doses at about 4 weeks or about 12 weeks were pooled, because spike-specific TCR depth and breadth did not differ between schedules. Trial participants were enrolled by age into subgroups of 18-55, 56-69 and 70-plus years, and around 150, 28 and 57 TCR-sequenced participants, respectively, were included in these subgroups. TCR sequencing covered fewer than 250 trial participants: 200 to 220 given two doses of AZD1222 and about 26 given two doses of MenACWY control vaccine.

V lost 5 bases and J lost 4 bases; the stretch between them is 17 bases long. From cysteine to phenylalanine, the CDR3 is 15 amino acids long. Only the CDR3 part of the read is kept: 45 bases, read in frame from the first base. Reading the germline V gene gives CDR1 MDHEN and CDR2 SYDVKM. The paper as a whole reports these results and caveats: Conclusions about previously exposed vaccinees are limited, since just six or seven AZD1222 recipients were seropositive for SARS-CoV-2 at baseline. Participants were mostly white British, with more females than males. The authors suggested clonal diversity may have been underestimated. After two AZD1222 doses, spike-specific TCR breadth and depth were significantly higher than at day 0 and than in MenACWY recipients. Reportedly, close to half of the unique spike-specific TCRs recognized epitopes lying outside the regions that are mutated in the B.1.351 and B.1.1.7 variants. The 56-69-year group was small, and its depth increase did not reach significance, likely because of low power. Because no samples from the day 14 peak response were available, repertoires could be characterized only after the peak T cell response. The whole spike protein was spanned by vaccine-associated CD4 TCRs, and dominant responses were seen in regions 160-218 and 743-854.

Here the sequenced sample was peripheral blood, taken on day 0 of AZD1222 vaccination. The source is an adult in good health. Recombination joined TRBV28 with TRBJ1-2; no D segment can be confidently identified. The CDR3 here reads CASSLGAHGGYGYTF. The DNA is TGTGCCAGCAGTCTGGGAGCTCACGGAGGCTATGGCTACACCTTC.